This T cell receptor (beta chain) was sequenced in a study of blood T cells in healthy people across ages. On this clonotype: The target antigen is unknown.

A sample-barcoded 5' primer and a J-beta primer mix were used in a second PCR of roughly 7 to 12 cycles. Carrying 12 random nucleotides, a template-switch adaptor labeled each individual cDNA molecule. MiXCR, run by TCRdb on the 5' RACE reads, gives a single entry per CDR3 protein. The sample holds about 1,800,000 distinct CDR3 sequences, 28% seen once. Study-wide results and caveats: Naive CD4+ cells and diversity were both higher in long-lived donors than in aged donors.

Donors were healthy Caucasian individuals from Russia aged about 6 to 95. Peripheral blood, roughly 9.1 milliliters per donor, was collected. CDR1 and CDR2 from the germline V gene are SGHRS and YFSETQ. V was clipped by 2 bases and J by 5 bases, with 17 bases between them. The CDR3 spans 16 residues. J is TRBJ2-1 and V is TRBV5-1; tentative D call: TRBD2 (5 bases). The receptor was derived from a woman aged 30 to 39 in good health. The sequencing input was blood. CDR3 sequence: CASSFVEGTDHNEQFF. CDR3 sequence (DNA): TGCGCCAGCAGCTTCGTTGAGGGAACGGATCACAATGAGCAGTTCTTC.